This paragraph covers one T cell receptor (beta chain) sequence. The record originates from a study of cytomegalovirus exposure and HLA in healthy donors. The study ran its PCR with 60 Vbeta and 13 Jbeta primers. Method: immunoSEQ multiplex PCR; TCRdb's copy keeps in-frame clones and lacks some. The repertoire holds under 200,000 clones, with around 75% as singletons. Trimming at V came to 4 bases and at J to 8 bases, leaving 11 bases not matched to a gene. From germline, CDR1 is SGDLS and CDR2 YYNGEE. This CDR3 has 14 residues. The rearrangement uses TRBV9 and TRBJ1-2, with 7 nucleotides matching TRBD1. This clonotype was sampled from a male donor in good health and CMV-seropositive. Sequences were obtained from PBMCs. For the CDR3, the DNA is TGTGCCAGCAGCACTCCCTCCCAGGGGGTCGGCTACACCTTC. This sequence encodes CASSTPSQGVGYTF.